Shown below are 18 T cell receptor beta chains from a single sample sequenced in a study of early T cells in non-severe SARS-CoV-2 infection. TCRdb reprocessed the 5' RACE reads via MiXCR and lists one record per CDR3 protein. The repertoire holds 75,000 to 80,000 distinct CDR3 sequences, with roughly 9.6% as singletons. The source material was whole blood. These receptors came from an adult who was a healthcare worker with PCR-confirmed SARS-CoV-2 infection or an uninfected control (not recorded which).

The gene calls are TRBV24-1 and TRBJ2-1, with D perhaps given as TRBD1 or TRBD2 (5 bases each). The CDR3 contains 12 residues. Germline V gene sequence: CDR1 KGHDR, CDR2 SFDVKD. V was clipped by 8 bases and J by 5 bases, with 9 bases between them. The CDR3 region has the DNA TGTGCCACCATGGGGACCAACAATGAGCAGTTCTTC. Its protein is CATMGTNNEQFF.

This clonotype was seen at least ten times. This rearrangement joins TRBV10-3 to TRBJ2-1, with 9 bases identical to TRBD2. Germline V gives CDR1 ENHRY, CDR2 SYGVKD. The V and J ends lost 11 bases and 3 bases, in that order; junction bases with no gene match: 11. The CDR3 totals 15 residues. CDR3 sequence: CAVRPSGRFYNEQFF. The CDR3 DNA sequence: TGTGCCGTACGTCCAAGCGGGAGGTTCTACAATGAGCAGTTCTTC.

This clonotype was seen ten or more times. The chain joins TRBV28 to TRBJ1-2, with 7 bases matching TRBD1. From germline, CDR1 is MDHEN and CDR2 SYDVKM. With 6 bases clipped from V and 5 bases from J, the junction kept 3 bases outside the gene matches. The CDR3 is made up of 12 amino acids. CDR3 sequence: CASRGGEYGYTF. Written as DNA, the CDR3 is TGTGCCAGCAGAGGGGGCGAATATGGCTACACCTTC.

The V call is TRBV5-1, the J call TRBJ2-7; tentatively, D is TRBD1 (7 bases). Trimming stripped 7 bases from V and 0 bases from J, with 17 bases between. Germline CDR1 SGHRS, CDR2 YFSETQ. CDR3 length: 15 amino acids. CDR3 in DNA: TGCGCCAGCCAGGGGGGCCCGGACAGCTCCTACGAGCAGTACTTC. Residues: CASQGGPDSSYEQYF.

This clonotype was counted at least ten times. The chain carries TRBV2 and TRBJ2-1, with TRBD2 as a possible D gene (5 bases). Trimming pared 6 bases from V and 2 bases from J, leaving 14 bases between. Germline CDR1 SNHLY, CDR2 FYNNEI. This CDR3 has 15 amino acids. In DNA form, the CDR3 reads TGTGCCAGCAGCAGAGAGGGAGCGGCCTACAATGAGCAGTTCTTC. Its translation is CASSREGAAYNEQFF.

The gene calls are TRBV2 and TRBJ2-7; 8 bases fit TRBD1. CDR3 length: 11 amino acids. Germline CDR1 SNHLY, CDR2 FYNNEI. Losses at the gene ends were 10 bases for V and 4 bases for J; bases not matched to a gene: 3. CDR3: CATQGAYEQYF. DNA of the CDR3: TGTGCCACCCAGGGGGCGTACGAGCAGTACTTC.

This clonotype was found many times. V gene TRBV2 combines with J gene TRBJ1-6; D might be TRBD1 (5 bases). V was cut by 1 base and J by 5 bases, with 9 bases left in between. The CDR3 extends over 15 amino acids. The germline gives CDR1 SNHLY, CDR2 FYNNEI. CDR3 nucleotide sequence: TGTGCCAGCAGTGAAGAGGGACTAAATAATTCACCCCTCCACTTT. Residues: CASSEEGLNNSPLHF. Full variable domain (missing parts from reference TRBV2 and TRBJ1-6): EPEVTQTPSHQVTQMGQEVILRCVPISNHLYFYWYRQILGQKVEFLVSFYNNEISEKSEIFDDQFSVERPDGSNFTLKIRSTKLEDSAMYFCASSEEGLNNSPLHFGNGTRLTVT.

V gene TRBV7-9 combines with J gene TRBJ1-1; 7 nucleotides agree with TRBD1. The V gene end was trimmed by 5 bases and the J gene end by 10 bases; junction bases not matched to a gene: 13. Germline V CDR1 and CDR2: SEHNR, FQNEAQ (reference sequence). The CDR3 loop spans 14 amino acids. Here the CDR3 DNA reads TGTGCCAGCAGCCCAGGGACAGCGGGGAAAGGAGCTTTCTTT. Translation: CASSPGTAGKGAFF.

The table lists this clonotype with a few counts. The CDR3 DNA reads TGTGCCAGCAGCAAGACTATCATCGATACGCAGTATTTT. Translation gives CASSKTIIDTQYF. V is TRBV7-3 and J is TRBJ2-3; weak D call: TRBD2 (5 bases). Trimming stripped 5 bases from V and 6 bases from J, with 12 bases between. The CDR3 has 13 residues. In germline, CDR1 is SGHTA, CDR2 FQGTGA.

There are many counts of this clonotype. The V call is TRBV9, the J call TRBJ2-5, with 9 bases fitting TRBD2. The CDR3 is 16 amino acids. The germline V gene encodes CDR1 SGDLS and CDR2 YYNGEE. Germline trimming cut 0 bases from V and 3 bases from J; bases unmatched to any gene: 6. The CDR3 DNA is TGTGCCAGCAGCGTAGATGGTAGCGGGAGAAAAGAGACCCAGTACTTC. It translates to CASSVDGSGRKETQYF. The full variable domain, with the rest looked up from reference TRBV9 and TRBJ2-5, is DSGVTQTPKHLITATGQRVTLRCSPRSGDLSVYWYQQSLDQGLQFLIQYYNGEERAKGNILERFSAQQFPDLHSELNLSSLELGDSALYFCASSVDGSGRKETQYFGPGTRLLVL.

This clonotype showed up many times. The rearrangement joins TRBV20-1 to TRBJ2-5, with 8 bases fitting TRBD2. The CDR3 consists of 12 residues. The ends lost 3 bases at V and 4 bases at J; junction bases unmatched: 1. Germline assignment: CDR1 DFQATT and CDR2 SNEGSKA (reference sequence). The DNA of the CDR3 is TGCAGTGCTAGCGGGAGGGGAGAGACCCAGTACTTC. Translated: CSASGRGETQYF.

This clonotype has at least ten counts. The CDR3 sequence is CASSSRVSNTGELFF. The DNA for the CDR3 is TGTGCCAGCAGCTCCAGGGTCTCGAACACCGGGGAGCTGTTTTTT. The rearrangement links TRBV6-5 to TRBJ2-2; D is possibly TRBD1 (5 bases). The V gene lost 6 bases and the J gene lost 0 bases, with 11 bases spanning the gap. This CDR3 has 15 residues. In germline, CDR1 is MNHEY, CDR2 SVGAGI.

The V and J genes are TRBV6-6 and TRBJ2-5; 13 bases agree with TRBD2. This CDR3 spans 15 amino acids. Trimming at V came to 5 bases and at J to 5 bases, leaving 5 bases not matched to a gene. Germline CDR1 reads MNHNY; CDR2 reads SVGAGI (reference sequence). CDR3 DNA: TGTGCCAGCAGTCGGACTAGCGGGAGATCGGAGACCCAGTACTTC. This encodes CASSRTSGRSETQYF.

This clonotype has a count of ten or more. This sequence joins TRBV28 and TRBJ2-4; no clear D. The CDR3 totals 15 residues. The germline V gene has CDR1 MDHEN and CDR2 SYDVKM. V lost 5 bases and J 1 base, leaving 12 bases between the germline ends. The CDR3 DNA follows: TGTGCCAGCAGTGAACAGATCTTCGCCAAAAACATTCAGTACTTC. Its protein product is CASSEQIFAKNIQYF.

The V and J genes are TRBV20-1 and TRBJ2-7, with D perhaps TRBD1 (6 bases). The CDR3 has 14 residues. Germline assignment: CDR1 DFQATT and CDR2 SNEGSKA (reference sequence). Trimming removed 6 bases at V and 4 bases at J, with 19 bases between. CDR3 in amino acids: CSARSGQGLYEQYF. The CDR3 DNA reads as TGCAGTGCCCGCTCAGGGCAGGGGTTATACGAGCAGTACTTC.

This clonotype was recorded many times. This chain links TRBV21-1 with TRBJ2-1; the D call TRBD2 from the table was never checked on the DNA. TRBV21-1 is a pseudogene segment. The CDR3 has 17 residues. The CDR3 protein is CASTPDGTKGGYNEQFF. Written as DNA, the CDR3 is TGTGCCAGCACCCCCGACGGTACAAAGGGAGGCTACAATGAGCAGTTCTTC.

This chain uses TRBV13 with TRBJ1-3, with a weak D call TRBD1 (5 bases). The germline V and J ends were trimmed by 6 bases and 0 bases, with 12 bases remaining between them. The CDR3 has 15 amino acids. CDR1 and CDR2 from the germline V gene are PRHDT and FYEKMQ (reference sequence). Here the CDR3 reads CASRVGVLSGNTIYF. CDR3 sequence (DNA): TGTGCCAGCAGGGTGGGGGTCCTCTCTGGAAACACCATATATTTT.

J is TRBJ1-1 and V is TRBV10-2; D possibly corresponds to TRBD1 (5 bases). V was shortened by 0 bases and J by 1 base, with 15 bases between the two germline ends. CDR1 and CDR2 (germline): WSHSY, SAAADI. The CDR3 runs to 17 residues. CDR3 sequence reads: CASSESTLGDGNTEAFF. CDR3 bases: TGCGCCAGCAGTGAGTCGACTCTAGGGGACGGGAACACTGAAGCTTTCTTT.